Each of the 9 T cell receptor beta chains below was sequenced from the same sample in a study of blood T cell repertoires in COVID-19. Method: immunoSEQ multiplex PCR; TCRdb's copy keeps in-frame clones and lacks some. This table holds some 180,000 clones, 84% found once. Sequences were obtained from PBMCs or T cells enriched from blood (not recorded which). These receptors came from a woman in her 30s who had been exposed to COVID-19.

The DNA for the CDR3 is TGTGCTAGTGGACAGGGGAGCACAGATACGCAGTATTTT. Translating gives CASGQGSTDTQYF. V usage is TRBV12-5 and J usage is TRBJ2-3; 7 bases fit TRBD1. Germline loops: CDR1 LGHNT, CDR2 FRNRAP. The CDR3 totals 13 residues. The V and J ends lost 6 bases and 0 bases, in that order; junction bases with no gene match: 0.

Written as DNA, the CDR3 is TGCGCCAGCAGCTCAGCGGGGTTTGGCACAGATACGCAGTATTTT. This sequence encodes CASSSAGFGTDTQYF. The V call is TRBV5-1, the J call TRBJ2-3; 7 bases map to TRBD2. CDR1 and CDR2 (germline): SGHRS, YFSETQ. After removal of 3 bases from V and 1 base from J, the junction contained 5 bases not matched to a gene. The length of the CDR3 is 15 residues.

This chain joins TRBV3-1 (or the pseudogene TRBV3-2) and TRBJ2-2; TRBD2 matches 10 bases. Germline CDR1 reads LGHDT; CDR2 reads YNNKEL (reference sequence). The J segment lost 8 bases and the V segment lost 5 bases, leaving 11 bases of the junction unmatched. This CDR3 is built from 16 residues. CDR3 loop: CASSYTGTSASGELFF. CDR3 nucleotide sequence: TGTGCCAGCAGCTATACCGGGACTAGCGCGTCGGGGGAGCTGTTTTTT.

CDR3 DNA: TGTGCCATCCTGACAGGGTGGGACTATCAGCCCCAGCATTTT. This translates into CAILTGWDYQPQHF. V usage is TRBV6-5 and J usage is TRBJ1-5, with TRBD1 matching over 7 bases. The CDR3 has 14 amino acids. With 10 bases clipped from V and 5 bases from J, the junction kept 11 bases outside the gene matches. From germline, CDR1 is MNHEY and CDR2 SVGAGI.

The chain employs TRBV10-2 and TRBJ1-2; the D gene is possibly TRBD1 (6 bases). CDR1 is WSHSY, CDR2 SAAADI, per germline. The CDR3 extends over 17 amino acids. Trimming took 0 bases from V and 0 from J, leaving 14 bases between them. The CDR3 loop is CASSESKGGAANYGYTF. The CDR3 DNA reads TGCGCCAGCAGTGAGTCGAAGGGGGGGGCGGCTAACTATGGCTACACCTTC.

This clone was seen a handful of times. The V gene is TRBV6-1, the J gene TRBJ1-3; no firm D call. The germline V gene has CDR1 MNHNS and CDR2 SASEGT. V lost 2 bases and J 1 base, leaving 3 bases between the germline ends. The CDR3 covers 13 residues. The CDR3 loop is CASSEHSGNTIYF. The CDR3 DNA reads TGTGCCAGCAGTGAACATTCTGGAAACACCATATATTTT.

The V gene is TRBV7-2, the J gene TRBJ2-7, with 7 positions matching TRBD1. The V gene's germline CDR1 is SGHTA and CDR2 FQGNSA. Trimming at V came to 6 bases and at J to 0 bases, leaving 8 bases not matched to a gene. The CDR3 is 15 amino acids. The CDR3 protein is CASSSDRAGSYEQYF. CDR3 nucleotides: TGTGCCAGCAGTTCAGACAGGGCGGGCTCCTACGAGCAGTACTTC. The full variable domain, completed using reference TRBV7-2 and TRBJ2-7, is GAGVSQSPSNKVTEKGKDVELRCDPISGHTALYWYRQSLGQGLEFLIYFQGNSAPDKSGLPSDRFSAERTGGSVSTLTIQRTQQEDSAVYLCASSSDRAGSYEQYFGPGTRLTVT.

The chain carries TRBV18 and TRBJ1-4; D remains ambiguous. Germline loops: CDR1 KGHSH, CDR2 LQKENI. Trimming pared 5 bases from V and 8 bases from J, leaving 12 bases between. The CDR3 consists of 13 residues. The CDR3 sequence: CASSFGREEKLFF. The CDR3 bases are TGTGCCAGCTCATTCGGACGGGAAGAAAAACTGTTTTTT.

V is TRBV5-4 and J is TRBJ2-3, with D perhaps matching TRBD2 (6 bases). The CDR3 runs to 15 residues. CDR1 and CDR2 from the germline V gene are SGHNT and YYREEE (reference sequence). The V end was cut by 6 bases, the J end by 0 bases, with 14 bases between. CDR3 sequence (DNA): TGTGCCAGCACTTTGGGGGGATCTAGCACAGATACGCAGTATTTT. Residues: CASTLGGSSTDTQYF.